This TCR beta chain was found in a study of blood T cell repertoires in COVID-19. Study-wide background: Both acute and convalescent COVID-19 samples were obtained from the United States, Italy and Spain. Sources were T cells, B-cell-depleted T cells, or PBMCs; the material itself was cDNA or gDNA.

In this sample, this clone turned up a few times. The repertoire was sequenced with immunoSEQ multiplex PCR; TCRdb's copy has only in-frame clones and lacks some. Among over 140,000 clones, 65% to 85% were seen once, and the ten largest hold 4%. Unmatched junction bases numbered 3, after V lost 2 bases and J lost 7 bases. The CDR3 runs to 15 residues. Germline CDR1 MNHEY, CDR2 SMNVEV (reference sequence). Sequenced input: peripheral blood. This clonotype was obtained from a woman between 55 and 75 years old with acute or convalescent COVID-19. The chain couples TRBV27 to TRBJ2-1; 12 nucleotides line up with TRBD2. The chain's CDR3 is CASSLRLAGANEQFF. The DNA for the CDR3 is TGTGCCAGCAGTTTACGACTAGCGGGAGCGAATGAGCAGTTCTTC.